Below, one TCR beta chain is given with its context. This entry belongs to a study of blood T cell repertoires in COVID-19. About the research overall: Some COVID-19 samples were acute and others convalescent; all came from the United States, Italy and Spain. Nucleic acid was either cDNA or gDNA, and it came from T cells, B-cell-depleted T cells, or PBMCs.

Under the authors' procedure: Scientists estimated how many nucleated cells there were by amplifying reference gene primers. Generated by immunoSEQ multiplex PCR, the TCRdb table keeps only in-frame clones and is missing some. V and J calls and clone size come straight from that table; D and trimming were deduced from the DNA. Of around 230,000 clones listed, more than 85% were seen once; the top ten hold 0.72%. Germline V gene sequence: CDR1 WNHNN, CDR2 SYGVQD (reference sequence). This CDR3 is built from 14 residues. V lost 2 bases, J lost 2 bases, and 6 bases lay in between. The sequenced material came from peripheral blood. The sequence came from a man aged 40-49 years with acute or convalescent COVID-19. The V and J genes are TRBV10-1 and TRBJ2-2; D may be TRBD1 (5 bases). The CDR3 is CASSEQGNTGELFF. CDR3 DNA sequence: TGCGCCAGCAGTGAGCAGGGTAACACCGGGGAGCTGTTTTTT.